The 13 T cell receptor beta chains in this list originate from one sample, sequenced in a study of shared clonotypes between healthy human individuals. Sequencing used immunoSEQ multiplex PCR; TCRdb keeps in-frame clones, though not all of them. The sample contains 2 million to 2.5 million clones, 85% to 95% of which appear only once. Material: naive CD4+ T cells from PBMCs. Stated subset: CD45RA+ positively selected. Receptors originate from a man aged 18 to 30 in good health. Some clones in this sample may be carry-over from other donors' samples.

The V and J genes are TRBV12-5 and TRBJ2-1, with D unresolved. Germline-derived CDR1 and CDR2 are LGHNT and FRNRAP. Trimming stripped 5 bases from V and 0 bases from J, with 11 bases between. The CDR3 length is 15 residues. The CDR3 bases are TGTGCTAGTGGTCAAGGCTTCGGCTCCTACAATGAGCAGTTCTTC. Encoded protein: CASGQGFGSYNEQFF.

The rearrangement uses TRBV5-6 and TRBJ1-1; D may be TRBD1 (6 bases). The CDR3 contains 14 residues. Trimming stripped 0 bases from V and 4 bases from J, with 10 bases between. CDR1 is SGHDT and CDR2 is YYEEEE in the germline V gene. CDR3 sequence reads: CASSLGRGPTEAFF. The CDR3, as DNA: TGTGCCAGCAGCTTGGGTCGGGGGCCCACTGAAGCTTTCTTT. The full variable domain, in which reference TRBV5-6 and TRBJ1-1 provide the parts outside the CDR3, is DAGVTQSPTHLIKTRGQQVTLRCSPKSGHDTVSWYQQALGQGPQFIFQYYEEEERQRGNFPDRFSGHQFPNYSSELNVNALLLGDSALYLCASSLGRGPTEAFFGQGTRLTVV.

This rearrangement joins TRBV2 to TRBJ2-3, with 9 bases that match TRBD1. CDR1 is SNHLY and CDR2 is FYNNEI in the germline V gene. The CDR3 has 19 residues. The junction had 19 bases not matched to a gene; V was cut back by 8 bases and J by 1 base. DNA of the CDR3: TGTGCCAGCGGTCCGAACAGGGGGCGTAGCGTGTACGGCACAGATACGCAGTATTTT. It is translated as CASGPNRGRSVYGTDTQYF.

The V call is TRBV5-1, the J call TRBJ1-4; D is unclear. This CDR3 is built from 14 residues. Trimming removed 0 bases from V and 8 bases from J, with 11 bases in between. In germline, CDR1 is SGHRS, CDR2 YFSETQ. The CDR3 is CASSLVGLGEKLFF. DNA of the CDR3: TGCGCCAGCAGCTTGGTCGGGCTCGGGGAAAAACTGTTTTTT.

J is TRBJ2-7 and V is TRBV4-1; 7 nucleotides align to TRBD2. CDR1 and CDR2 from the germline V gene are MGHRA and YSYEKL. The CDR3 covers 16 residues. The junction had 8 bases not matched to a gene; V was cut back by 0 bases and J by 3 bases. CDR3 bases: TGCGCCAGCAGCCAAGAGAAGCGGGGAAAACTCTACGAGCAGTACTTC. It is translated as CASSQEKRGKLYEQYF.

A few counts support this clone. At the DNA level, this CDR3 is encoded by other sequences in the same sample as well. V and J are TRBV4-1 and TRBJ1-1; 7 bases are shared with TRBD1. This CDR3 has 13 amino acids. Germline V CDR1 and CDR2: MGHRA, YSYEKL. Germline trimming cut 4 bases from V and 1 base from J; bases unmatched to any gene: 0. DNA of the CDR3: TGCGCCAGCAGCCGACAGGGGAACACTGAAGCTTTCTTT. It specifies CASSRQGNTEAFF.

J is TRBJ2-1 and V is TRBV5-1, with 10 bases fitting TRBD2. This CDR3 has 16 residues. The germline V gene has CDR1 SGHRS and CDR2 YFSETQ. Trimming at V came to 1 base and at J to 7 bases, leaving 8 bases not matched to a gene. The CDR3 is CASSLKASGSVNEQFF. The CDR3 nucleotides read TGCGCCAGCAGCTTGAAGGCTAGCGGGAGTGTGAATGAGCAGTTCTTC. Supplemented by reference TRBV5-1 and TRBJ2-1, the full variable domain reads KAGVTQTPRYLIKTRGQQVTLSCSPISGHRSVSWYQQTPGQGLQFLFEYFSETQRNKGNFPGRFSGRQFSNSRSEMNVSTLELGDSALYLCASSLKASGSVNEQFFGPGTRLTVL.

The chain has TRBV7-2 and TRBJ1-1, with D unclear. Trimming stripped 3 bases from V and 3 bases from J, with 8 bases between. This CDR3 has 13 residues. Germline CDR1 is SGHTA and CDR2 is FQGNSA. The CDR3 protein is CASSFMGYTEAFF. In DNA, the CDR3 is TGTGCCAGCAGCTTCATGGGTTACACTGAAGCTTTCTTT.

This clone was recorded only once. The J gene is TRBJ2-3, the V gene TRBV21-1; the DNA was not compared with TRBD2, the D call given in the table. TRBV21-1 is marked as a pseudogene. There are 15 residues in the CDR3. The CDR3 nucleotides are TGTGCCAGCAGCAAAGACGGGACTACCTCAGATACGCAGTATTTT. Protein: CASSKDGTTSDTQYF.

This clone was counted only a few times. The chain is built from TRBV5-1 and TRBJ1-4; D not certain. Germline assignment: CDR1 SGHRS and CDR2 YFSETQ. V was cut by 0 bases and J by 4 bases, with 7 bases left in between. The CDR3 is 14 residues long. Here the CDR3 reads CASSLESVNEKLFF. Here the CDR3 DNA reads TGCGCCAGCAGCTTGGAGTCGGTTAATGAAAAACTGTTTTTT.

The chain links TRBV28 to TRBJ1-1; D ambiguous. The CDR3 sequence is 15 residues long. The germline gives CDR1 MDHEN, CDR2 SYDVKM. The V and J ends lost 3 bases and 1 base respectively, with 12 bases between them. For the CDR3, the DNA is TGTGCCAGCAGTTTCTGGAACACTCGGAACACTGAAGCTTTCTTT. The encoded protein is CASSFWNTRNTEAFF.

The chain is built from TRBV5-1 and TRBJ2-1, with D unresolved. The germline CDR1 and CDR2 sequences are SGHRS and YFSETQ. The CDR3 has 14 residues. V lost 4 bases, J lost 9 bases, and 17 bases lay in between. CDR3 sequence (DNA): TGCGCCAGCAGCCCCTTACTTAACTCGGGTGAGCAGTTCTTC. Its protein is CASSPLLNSGEQFF. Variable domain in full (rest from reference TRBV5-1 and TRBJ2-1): KAGVTQTPRYLIKTRGQQVTLSCSPISGHRSVSWYQQTPGQGLQFLFEYFSETQRNKGNFPGRFSGRQFSNSRSEMNVSTLELGDSALYLCASSPLLNSGEQFFGPGTRLTVL.

The DNA of the CDR3 is TGTGCCAGCAGCCTTCGACAGGCGAGGGGCTACGAGCAGTACTTC. This sequence encodes CASSLRQARGYEQYF. V gene TRBV5-8 combines with J gene TRBJ2-7; possible D gene TRBD1, 6 bases. The CDR3 contains 15 residues. Trimming removed 4 bases at V and 3 bases at J, with 17 bases between. From germline, CDR1 is SGHTS and CDR2 YDEGEE.